This is a list of T cell receptor beta chains from one sample in a study of molecular identifiers for immune sequencing clone quantification. TCRdb analysed the PCR reads with MiXCR anew, one entry per CDR3 protein. The sample contains more than 550,000 distinct CDR3 sequences, 25% of which appear only once. Material for sequencing was naive CD8+ T cells from blood, with Jurkat cell RNA spiked in. All receptors derive from a human donor in good health. Some libraries in this study had Jurkat cell RNA spiked in. Both conserved end residues are part of each CDR3. D genes are given only for firm matches. Clone sizes are given selectively: once, few, many, or a class where the clone is expanded.

d_gene: NA; v_gene: TRBV28; abundance: few; j_gene: TRBJ1-1; CDR3nt: TGTGCCAGCAGTTTAGAGAGTTTCCGTCCGGGCCCGAACACTGAAGCTTTCTTT; CDR3aa: CASSLESFRPGPNTEAFF
d_gene: NA; v_gene: TRBV7-9; abundance: many; j_gene: TRBJ2-7; CDR3nt: TGTGCCAGCAGCGGCACGTTGCGGTACGAGCAGTACTTC; CDR3aa: CASSGTLRYEQYF
d_gene: NA; v_gene: TRBV20-1; abundance: many; j_gene: TRBJ2-4; CDR3nt: TGCAGTGCTAGAGACGGAGATAAAAACATTCAGTACTTC; CDR3aa: CSARDGDKNIQYF
d_gene: NA; v_gene: TRBV28; abundance: NA; j_gene: TRBJ1-5; CDR3nt: TGTGCCAGCAGTTTAGGGTCAGGAAATCAGCCCCAGCATTTT; CDR3aa: CASSLGSGNQPQHF
d_gene: TRBD1; v_gene: TRBV27; abundance: many; j_gene: TRBJ1-1; CDR3nt: TGTGCCAGCAGTACAGGGGGCACTGAAGCTTTCTTT; CDR3aa: CASSTGGTEAFF
d_gene: NA; v_gene: TRBV20-1; abundance: many; j_gene: TRBJ2-7; CDR3nt: TGCAGTGCTAGGGGGGGTTTAGGCGAGCAGTACTTC; CDR3aa: CSARGGLGEQYF
d_gene: NA; v_gene: TRBV19; abundance: few; j_gene: TRBJ1-1; CDR3nt: TGTGCCAGTAGTATCGACGGAAACACTGAAGCTTTCTTT; CDR3aa: CASSIDGNTEAFF
d_gene: TRBD1; v_gene: TRBV27; abundance: NA; j_gene: TRBJ2-3; CDR3nt: TGTGCCAGCAGTATCTCTCCGGGACAGGGCACAGATACGCAGTATTTT; CDR3aa: CASSISPGQGTDTQYF
d_gene: NA; v_gene: TRBV15; abundance: NA; j_gene: TRBJ2-5; CDR3nt: TGTGCCACCAGCAAACGGGACTCTCAAGAGACCCAGTACTTC; CDR3aa: CATSKRDSQETQYF
d_gene: TRBD2; v_gene: TRBV7-9; abundance: many; j_gene: TRBJ2-5; CDR3nt: TGTGCCAGCAGCCTCCCGCCCCAGACTAGCGGGAAGTACCAAGAGACCCAGTACTTC; CDR3aa: CASSLPPQTSGKYQETQYF
d_gene: TRBD2; v_gene: TRBV7-6; abundance: few; j_gene: TRBJ2-1; CDR3nt: TGTGCCAGCAGCTTATCACGGGGGGGGGACAATGAGCAGTTCTTC; CDR3aa: CASSLSRGGDNEQFF
d_gene: TRBD1; v_gene: TRBV6-5; abundance: few; j_gene: TRBJ2-7; CDR3nt: TGTGCCAGCAGCGCCGGGACAGGGATCTTCTACGAGCAGTACTTC; CDR3aa: CASSAGTGIFYEQYF
d_gene: NA; v_gene: TRBV28; abundance: many; j_gene: TRBJ2-3; CDR3nt: TGTGCCAGCAGTGAGCGGGTCAGTCCAGATACGCAGTATTTT; CDR3aa: CASSERVSPDTQYF
d_gene: NA; v_gene: TRBV20-1; abundance: few; j_gene: TRBJ2-1; CDR3nt: TGCAGTGCTAGAGCCACGAAACTGGGTGAGCAGTTCTTC; CDR3aa: CSARATKLGEQFF
d_gene: NA; v_gene: TRBV10-3; abundance: few; j_gene: TRBJ1-6; CDR3nt: TGTGCCATCAGTGAGGGACAGAGCTCCTATAATTCACCCCTCCACTTT; CDR3aa: CAISEGQSSYNSPLHF
d_gene: NA; v_gene: TRBV12-3/TRBV12-4; abundance: NA; j_gene: TRBJ2-2; CDR3nt: TGTGCCAGCAGTTTACTGCAGGGCGGCGGGGAGCTGTTTTTT; CDR3aa: CASSLLQGGGELFF
d_gene: TRBD1; v_gene: TRBV30; abundance: NA; j_gene: TRBJ1-1; CDR3nt: TGTGCCTGGAGTGCCGGGACAGGGGGTTTTGCTTTCTTT; CDR3aa: CAWSAGTGGFAFF
d_gene: NA; v_gene: TRBV6-5; abundance: few; j_gene: TRBJ2-7; CDR3nt: TGTGCCAGCAGTTACTTTACGAGAGGCTACGAGCAGTACTTC; CDR3aa: CASSYFTRGYEQYF
d_gene: TRBD2; v_gene: TRBV5-6; abundance: many; j_gene: TRBJ2-3; CDR3nt: TGTGCCAGCAGGCCGGGACTAGCGGGGAGAACAGATACGCAGTATTTT; CDR3aa: CASRPGLAGRTDTQYF